This TCR beta chain was found in a study of regulatory T cells in long-lasting Graves disease. Points from the study as a whole: Newly diagnosed Graves' patients had higher TCR diversity than persistent ones.

Time point of the sample: persistent/refractory GD, antithyroid drugs over 5 years with positive TRAb. TCR sequences were obtained from RNA taken from PBMCs. From an endocrinology department in Xi'an, China, came the patients. V dropped 6 bases and J dropped 1; count of bases not matched to a gene: 12. Germline CDR1 is SGHTA and CDR2 is FQGNSA. The CDR3 extends over 16 amino acids. Sequencing libraries for TCR beta were prepared with iRepertoire HTBI primers and Arm-PCR of CDR3 regions. Original data processing: The identification of about 68 TRBV and approximately 13 TRBJ segments was made across samples. TCRdb re-analysed the multiplex PCR reads in MiXCR, keeping a single row per CDR3 protein. The V and J calls shown here were made by TCRdb, not taken from the authors' results. The profile shows about 310,000 distinct CDR3 sequences, around 23% of them singletons. This clonotype was detected ten times or more. Its cognate antigen is unknown.

Sequenced material: peripheral blood mononuclear cells (PBMCs), taken when the disease was refractory, from a patient treated with antithyroid drugs. V and J are TRBV7-2 and TRBJ2-7; the match to TRBD2 covers 7 bases. This sequence was found in a female donor with Graves disease. CDR3 DNA: TGTGCCAGCAGACTAGCGTCGTACCCCGCGTCCTACGAGCAGTACTTC. The encoded protein is CASRLASYPASYEQYF.